At least ten counts were recorded for the clone carrying this T cell receptor beta chain. Its target is not known. The germline gives CDR1 SGDLS, CDR2 YYNGEE. Trimming removed 3 bases from V and 6 bases from J; junction bases left unmatched: 9. The CDR3 spans 15 residues. This entry comes from a study of CD8 T cells in ankylosing spondylitis. The study's findings and limits: According to the report, clones linked to the disease were significantly enriched in matched synovial fluid samples taken from ankylosing spondylitis patients. Past research had described some motif variants in reactive arthritis synovial fluid and blood. A TCR beta motif of under ten highly homologous variants seemed to mark ankylosing spondylitis blood.

In TCRdb, the 5' RACE reads were re-called with MiXCR into one record per CDR3 protein. The data show 100,000 to 150,000 distinct CDR3 sequences, roughly 9% seen once. The chain couples TRBV9 to TRBJ2-7; 10 bases match TRBD1. The source of this sequence is a male donor with ankylosing spondylitis or in good health (not recorded which). The sequencing sample was made of blood, either unsorted or a sorted T cell fraction (not recorded which). The CDR3 DNA sequence: TGTGCCAGCAGCGGAAGTGGGACAGGGGCGTCCGAGCAGTACTTC. This codes for CASSGSGTGASEQYF.